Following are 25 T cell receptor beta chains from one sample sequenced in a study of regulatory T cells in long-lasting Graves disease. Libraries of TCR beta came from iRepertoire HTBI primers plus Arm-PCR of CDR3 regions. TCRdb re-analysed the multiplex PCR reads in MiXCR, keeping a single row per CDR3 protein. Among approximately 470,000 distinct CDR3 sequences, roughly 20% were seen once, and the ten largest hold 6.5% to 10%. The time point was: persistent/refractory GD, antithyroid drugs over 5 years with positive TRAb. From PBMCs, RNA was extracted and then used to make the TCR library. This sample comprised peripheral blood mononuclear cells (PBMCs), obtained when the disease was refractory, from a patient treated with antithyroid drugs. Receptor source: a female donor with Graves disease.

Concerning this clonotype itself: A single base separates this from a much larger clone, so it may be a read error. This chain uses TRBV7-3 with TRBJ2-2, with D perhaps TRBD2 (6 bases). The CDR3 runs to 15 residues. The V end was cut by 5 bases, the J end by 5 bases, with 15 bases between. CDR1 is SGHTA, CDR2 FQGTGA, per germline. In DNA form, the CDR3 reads TGTGCCAGCAGCCCCCAGGGAGGAACAACCGGGGAGCTGTTTTTT. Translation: CASSPQGGTTGELFF.

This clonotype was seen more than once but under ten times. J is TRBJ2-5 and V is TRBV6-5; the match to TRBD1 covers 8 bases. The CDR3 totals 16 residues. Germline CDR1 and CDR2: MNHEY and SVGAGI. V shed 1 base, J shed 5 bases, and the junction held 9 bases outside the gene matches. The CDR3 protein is CASSYFPQGARETQYF. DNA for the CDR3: TGTGCCAGCAGTTACTTTCCTCAGGGGGCCAGGGAGACCCAGTACTTC.

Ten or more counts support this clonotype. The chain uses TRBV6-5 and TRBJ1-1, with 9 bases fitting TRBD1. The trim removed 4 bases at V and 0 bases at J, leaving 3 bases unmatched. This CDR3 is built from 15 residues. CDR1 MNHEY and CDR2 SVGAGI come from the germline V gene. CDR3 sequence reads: CASSWTGAVNTEAFF. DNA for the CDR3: TGTGCCAGCAGTTGGACAGGGGCCGTGAACACTGAAGCTTTCTTT.

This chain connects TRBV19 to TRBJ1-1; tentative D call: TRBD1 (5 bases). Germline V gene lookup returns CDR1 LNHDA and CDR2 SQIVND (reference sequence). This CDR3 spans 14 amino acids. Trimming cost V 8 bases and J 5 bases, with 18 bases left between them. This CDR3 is CASESLQGLTEAFF. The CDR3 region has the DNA TGTGCCAGTGAGTCTCTCCAGGGCCTTACTGAAGCTTTCTTT.

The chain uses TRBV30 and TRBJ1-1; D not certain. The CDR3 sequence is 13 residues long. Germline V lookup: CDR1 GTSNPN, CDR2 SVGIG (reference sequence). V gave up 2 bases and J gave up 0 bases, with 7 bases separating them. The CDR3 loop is CAWSIEMNTEAFF. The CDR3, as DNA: TGTGCCTGGAGTATCGAAATGAACACTGAAGCTTTCTTT.

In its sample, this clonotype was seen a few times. The DNA of the CDR3 is TGTGCCAGCAGCGGCAGTCCATCGGAGCTGTTTTTT. Amino acid sequence: CASSGSPSELFF. This chain links TRBV5-5 with TRBJ2-2; D not certain. Per germline, CDR1 SGHKS and CDR2 YYEKEE (reference sequence). Trimming took off 4 bases at V and 10 bases at J, with 11 bases between the two ends. There are 12 residues in the CDR3.

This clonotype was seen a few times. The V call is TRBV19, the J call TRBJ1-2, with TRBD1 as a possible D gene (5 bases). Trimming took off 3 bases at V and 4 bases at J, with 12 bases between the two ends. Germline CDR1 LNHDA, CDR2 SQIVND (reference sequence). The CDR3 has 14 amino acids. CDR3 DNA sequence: TGTGCCAGTAGTATGAGGGGAAATGTCTATGGCTACACCTTC. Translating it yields CASSMRGNVYGYTF.

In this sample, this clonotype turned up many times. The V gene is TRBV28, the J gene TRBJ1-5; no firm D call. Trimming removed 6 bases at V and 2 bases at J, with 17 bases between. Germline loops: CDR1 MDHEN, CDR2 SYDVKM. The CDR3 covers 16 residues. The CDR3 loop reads CASSLLLIAGNQPQHF. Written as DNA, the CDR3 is TGTGCCAGCAGCTTACTACTAATAGCGGGCAATCAGCCCCAGCATTTT.

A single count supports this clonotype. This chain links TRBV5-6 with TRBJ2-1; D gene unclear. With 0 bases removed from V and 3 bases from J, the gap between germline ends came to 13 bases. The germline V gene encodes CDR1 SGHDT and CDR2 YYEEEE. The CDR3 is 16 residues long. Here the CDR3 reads CASSLGGLVNYNEQFF. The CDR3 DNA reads TGTGCCAGCAGCTTGGGTGGGCTAGTTAACTACAATGAGCAGTTCTTC.

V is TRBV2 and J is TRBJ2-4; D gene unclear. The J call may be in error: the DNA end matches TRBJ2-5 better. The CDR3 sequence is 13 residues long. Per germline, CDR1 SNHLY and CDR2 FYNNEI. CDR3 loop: CASSESGEETQYF. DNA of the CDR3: TGTGCCAGCAGTGAATCGGGTGAAGAGACCCAGTACTTC.

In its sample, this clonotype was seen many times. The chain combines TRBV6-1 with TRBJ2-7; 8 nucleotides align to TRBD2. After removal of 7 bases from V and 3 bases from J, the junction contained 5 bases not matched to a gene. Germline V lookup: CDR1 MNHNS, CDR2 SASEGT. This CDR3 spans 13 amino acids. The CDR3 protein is CASTPGTSYEQYF. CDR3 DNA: TGTGCCAGCACCCCAGGGACTAGCTACGAGCAGTACTTC.

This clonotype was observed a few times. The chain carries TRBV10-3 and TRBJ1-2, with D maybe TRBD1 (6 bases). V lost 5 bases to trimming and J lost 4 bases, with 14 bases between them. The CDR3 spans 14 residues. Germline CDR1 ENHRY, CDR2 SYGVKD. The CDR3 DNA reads TGTGCCATCAGTCCCTCCGGGACATCCTATGGCTACACCTTC. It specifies CAISPSGTSYGYTF.

The CDR3 is CAWTGGAIQETQYF. CDR3 sequence (DNA): TGTGCCTGGACAGGGGGCGCAATCCAAGAGACCCAGTACTTC. V gene TRBV30 combines with J gene TRBJ2-5; TRBD1 aligns across 8 bases. V shed 4 bases and J 1 base; nucleotides not matched to a gene: 5. The germline V gene encodes CDR1 GTSNPN and CDR2 SVGIG (reference sequence). CDR3 size: 14 residues. Drawing the rest from reference TRBV30 and TRBJ2-5, the complete variable domain is SQTIHQWPATLVQPVGSPLSLECTVEGTSNPNLYWYRQAAGRGLQLLFYSVGIGQISSEVPQNLSASRPQDRQFILSSKKLLLSDSGFYLCAWTGGAIQETQYFGPGTRLLVL.

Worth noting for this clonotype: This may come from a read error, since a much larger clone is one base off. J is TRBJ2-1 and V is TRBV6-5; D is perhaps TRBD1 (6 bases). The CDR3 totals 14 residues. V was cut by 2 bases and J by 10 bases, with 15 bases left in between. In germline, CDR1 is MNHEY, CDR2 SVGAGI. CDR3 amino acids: CASSYQQGSYEQFF. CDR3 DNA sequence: TGTGCCAGCAGTTACCAACAGGGCTCCTACGAGCAGTTCTTC.

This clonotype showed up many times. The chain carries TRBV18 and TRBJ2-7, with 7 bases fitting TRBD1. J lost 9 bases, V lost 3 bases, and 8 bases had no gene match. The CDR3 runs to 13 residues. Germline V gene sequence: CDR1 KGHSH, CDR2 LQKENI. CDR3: CASSPRDSDTQYF. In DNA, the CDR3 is TGTGCCAGCTCACCTCGGGACAGCGACACGCAGTACTTC.

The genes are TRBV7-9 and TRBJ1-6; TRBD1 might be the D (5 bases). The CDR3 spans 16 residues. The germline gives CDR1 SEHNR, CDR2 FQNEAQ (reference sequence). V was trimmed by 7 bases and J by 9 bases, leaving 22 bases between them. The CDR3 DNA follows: TGTGCCAGCACCTCCCGGGACCCTAGGGGTGGTTCACCCCTCCACTTT. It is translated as CASTSRDPRGGSPLHF.

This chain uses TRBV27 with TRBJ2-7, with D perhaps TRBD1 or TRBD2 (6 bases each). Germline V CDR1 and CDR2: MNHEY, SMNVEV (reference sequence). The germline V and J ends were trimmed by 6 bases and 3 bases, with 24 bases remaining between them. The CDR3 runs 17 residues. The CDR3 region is CASRKLLGASEGYEQYF. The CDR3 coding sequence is TGTGCCAGCAGGAAACTCCTGGGGGCTAGCGAAGGCTACGAGCAGTACTTC.

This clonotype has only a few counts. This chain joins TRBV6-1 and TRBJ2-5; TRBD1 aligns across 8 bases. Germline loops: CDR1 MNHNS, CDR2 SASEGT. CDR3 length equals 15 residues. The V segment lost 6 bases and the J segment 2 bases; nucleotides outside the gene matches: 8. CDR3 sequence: CASSSGTGLQETQYF. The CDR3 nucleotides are TGTGCCAGCAGCTCCGGGACAGGACTACAAGAGACCCAGTACTTC.

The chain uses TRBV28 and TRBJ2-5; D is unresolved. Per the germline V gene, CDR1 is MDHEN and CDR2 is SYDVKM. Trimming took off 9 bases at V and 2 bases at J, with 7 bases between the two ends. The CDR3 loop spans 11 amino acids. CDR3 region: CASGEQETQYF. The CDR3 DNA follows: TGTGCCAGTGGGGAACAAGAGACCCAGTACTTC.

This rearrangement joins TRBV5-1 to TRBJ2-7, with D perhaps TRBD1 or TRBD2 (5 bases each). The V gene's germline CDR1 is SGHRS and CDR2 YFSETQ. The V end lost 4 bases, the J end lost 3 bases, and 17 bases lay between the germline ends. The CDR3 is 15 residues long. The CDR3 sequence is CASSVIRDPGYEQYF. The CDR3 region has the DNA TGCGCCAGCAGCGTAATCCGGGACCCCGGCTACGAGCAGTACTTC.

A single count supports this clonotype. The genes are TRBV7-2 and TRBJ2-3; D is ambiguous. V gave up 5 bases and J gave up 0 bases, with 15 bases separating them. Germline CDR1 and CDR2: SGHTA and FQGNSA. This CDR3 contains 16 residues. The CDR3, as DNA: TGTGCCAGCAGCCTTAGAAGGATGGGCAGCACAGATACGCAGTATTTT. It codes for CASSLRRMGSTDTQYF.

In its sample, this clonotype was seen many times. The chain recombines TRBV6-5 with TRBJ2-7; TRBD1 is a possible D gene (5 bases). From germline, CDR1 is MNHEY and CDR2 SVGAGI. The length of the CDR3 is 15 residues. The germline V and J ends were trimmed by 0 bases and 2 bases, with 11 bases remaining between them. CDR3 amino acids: CASSYSRTWAYEQYF. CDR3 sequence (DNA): TGTGCCAGCAGTTACTCGAGGACATGGGCCTACGAGCAGTACTTC.

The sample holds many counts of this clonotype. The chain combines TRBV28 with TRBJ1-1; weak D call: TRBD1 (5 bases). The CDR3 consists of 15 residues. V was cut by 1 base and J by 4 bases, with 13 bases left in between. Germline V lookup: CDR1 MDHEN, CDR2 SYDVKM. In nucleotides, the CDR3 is TGTGCCAGCAGTTTATCGGGACTCCAGGTCACTGAAGCTTTCTTT. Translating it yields CASSLSGLQVTEAFF.

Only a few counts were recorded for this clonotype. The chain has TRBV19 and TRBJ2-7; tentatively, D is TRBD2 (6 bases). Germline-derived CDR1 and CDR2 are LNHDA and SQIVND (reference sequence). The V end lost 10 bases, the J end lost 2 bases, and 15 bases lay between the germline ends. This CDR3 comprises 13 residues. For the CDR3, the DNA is TGTGCCACCTCGACTAGACCCGCCTACGAGCAGTACTTC. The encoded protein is CATSTRPAYEQYF.

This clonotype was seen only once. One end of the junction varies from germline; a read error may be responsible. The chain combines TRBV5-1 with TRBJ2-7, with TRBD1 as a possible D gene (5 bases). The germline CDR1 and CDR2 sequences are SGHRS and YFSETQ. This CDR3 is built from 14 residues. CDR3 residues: CASSLVQGGYEQHF. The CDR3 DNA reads TGCGCCAGCAGCTTGGTTCAGGGTGGCTACGAGCAGCACTTC.